These 27 T cell receptor beta chains originate from one sample sequenced in a study of regulatory T cells in long-lasting Graves disease. Time point of the sample: newly diagnosed GD, antithyroid drugs for less than 3 months. PBMC-extracted RNA yielded the TCR library. Building the TCR beta libraries relied on iRepertoire HTBI primers, and CDR3 regions underwent Arm-PCR. TCRdb redid the calling of the multiplex PCR reads with MiXCR, one entry per CDR3 protein. The sample shows more than 300,000 distinct CDR3 sequences, around 15% of them seen only once. The data also belong to a second study, concerning T cells in Graves' hyperthyroidism and ophthalmopathy.

The material was peripheral blood mononuclear cells (PBMCs), obtained at new diagnosis, from a patient treated with antithyroid drugs. These receptors were taken from a woman younger than 35 with Graves disease.

V usage is TRBV29-1 and J usage is TRBJ1-2; 8 nucleotides align to TRBD1. Germline V lookup: CDR1 SQVTM, CDR2 ANQGSEA. V trimming: 6 bases; J trimming: 3 bases; junction bases outside the gene matches: 12. This CDR3 contains 15 residues. The CDR3 DNA is TGCAGCGTAGACGAGACAGGGGACCGAGACTATGGCTACACCTTC. Its protein product is CSVDETGDRDYGYTF.

This clonotype has just a few counts. V is TRBV30 and J is TRBJ1-4; no firm D call. The CDR3 sequence is 15 residues long. Trimming removed 1 base at V and 7 bases at J, with 16 bases between. Germline-derived CDR1 and CDR2 are GTSNPN and SVGIG (reference sequence). CDR3 coding DNA: TGTGCCTGGAGTGACCGGACTCCCACGGGTGAAAAACTGTTTTTT. Translating it yields CAWSDRTPTGEKLFF.

This clonotype appeared once. The chain carries TRBV6-2 or TRBV6-3 and TRBJ2-7; D is undetermined. The germline gives CDR1 MNHEY, CDR2 SVGEGT. This CDR3 is built from 16 residues. The V end lost 1 base, the J end lost 4 bases, and 17 bases lay between the germline ends. As DNA, the CDR3 is TGTGCCAGCAGTTACTTATCCGACACGGTAATTTACGAGCAGTACTTC. This translates into CASSYLSDTVIYEQYF.

Points on this clonotype: This likely came from a read error, as a far larger clone is one base away. This chain joins TRBV28 and TRBJ2-3; 9 bases line up with TRBD1. The J call is in doubt because the DNA end fits TRBJ2-1 better. Germline loops: CDR1 MDHEN, CDR2 SYDVKM. The CDR3 spans 15 residues. The CDR3 protein is CASSLRQGGHSEQFF. DNA of the CDR3: TGTGCCAGCAGCCTTCGACAGGGGGGACACAGTGAGCAGTTCTTC.

Comment on this clonotype: A much bigger clone sits one base away, suggesting this may be a read error. The chain is built from TRBV5-1 and TRBJ2-3, with unresolved D. CDR1 and CDR2 from the germline V gene are SGHRS and YFSETQ. This CDR3 has 15 residues. The CDR3 DNA reads TGCGCCAGCAGCTTTGACCCCATGGGCACAGATACGCGGTATTTT. Amino acids: CASSFDPMGTDTRYF.

V and J are TRBV18 and TRBJ2-7, with D tentatively TRBD1 (6 bases). V lost 6 bases and J 0 bases, leaving 12 bases between the germline ends. The germline V gene has CDR1 KGHSH and CDR2 LQKENI. The CDR3 is 14 residues long. CDR3: CASSRIGGSYEQYF. As DNA, the CDR3 is TGTGCCAGCTCGCGGATAGGGGGCTCCTACGAGCAGTACTTC.

There are many counts of this clonotype. The rearrangement uses TRBV2 and TRBJ2-7, with 7 bases matching TRBD1. This CDR3 is 15 amino acids long. J gave up 0 bases and V 6 bases, and 8 bases lay outside the gene matches. CDR1 is SNHLY and CDR2 is FYNNEI in the germline V gene. The CDR3 sequence: CASRVDRTISYEQYF. The CDR3 nucleotides read TGTGCCAGCAGGGTGGACAGGACGATCTCCTACGAGCAGTACTTC.

The rearrangement uses TRBV5-1 and TRBJ2-5, with D possibly called TRBD1 or TRBD2 (6 bases each). CDR1 SGHRS and CDR2 YFSETQ come from the germline V gene. V was shortened by 3 bases and J by 2 bases, with 14 bases between the two germline ends. CDR3 size: 15 residues. This chain's CDR3 is CASSWQGGTQETQYF. CDR3 in DNA: TGCGCCAGCAGCTGGCAAGGGGGGACTCAAGAGACCCAGTACTTC.

This clonotype was recorded many times. This rearrangement joins TRBV2 to TRBJ1-3; D not resolved. CDR3 length: 14 residues. V dropped 5 bases and J dropped 0 bases, with 8 bases sitting between them. The germline V gene has CDR1 SNHLY and CDR2 FYNNEI. The CDR3 protein is CASSPASSGNTIYF. The CDR3 coding sequence is TGTGCCAGCAGTCCAGCGAGCTCTGGAAACACCATATATTTT.

The chain has TRBV3-1 and TRBJ1-4, with D possibly TRBD1 on 5 matching bases. Deletions cut 1 base from V and 7 bases from J, with 19 bases between. CDR1 LGHDT and CDR2 YNNKEL come from the germline V gene (reference sequence). This CDR3 spans 17 amino acids. CDR3 nucleotides: TGTGCCAGCAGCCAAGTCCGGGACCGGGACGTGGGTGAAAAACTGTTTTTT. Protein: CASSQVRDRDVGEKLFF.

This clonotype was recorded many times. This rearrangement joins TRBV30 to TRBJ2-7; 9 positions agree with TRBD2. There are 13 residues in the CDR3. Germline V lookup: CDR1 GTSNPN, CDR2 SVGIG (reference sequence). Trimming at V came to 7 bases and at J to 5 bases, leaving 9 bases not matched to a gene. CDR3 region: CAFGYGGRDEQYF. For the CDR3, the DNA is TGTGCCTTTGGATATGGCGGGAGGGACGAGCAGTACTTC.

This clonotype was recorded a few times. A read error may account for a junction end that differs from germline. The chain carries TRBV7-2 and TRBJ2-1; perhaps TRBD2 as D (6 bases). The V gene's germline CDR1 is SGHTA and CDR2 FQGNSA. The CDR3 length is 14 residues. CDR3: CASSPEAGAGEKFF. The CDR3 nucleotides read TGTGCCAGCAGCCCCGAGGCCGGAGCGGGTGAGAAGTTCTTC.

This clonotype was picked up a small number of times. The chain carries TRBV27 and TRBJ1-5, with a tentative D call TRBD1 (5 bases). Germline CDR1 reads MNHEY; CDR2 reads SMNVEV (reference sequence). This CDR3 is 11 amino acids long. Trimming removed 8 bases at V and 6 bases at J, with 8 bases between. CDR3 nucleotides: TGTGCCAGCGGGACGGGTCAGCCCCAGCATTTT. This encodes CASGTGQPQHF.

This clonotype appeared many times. The V gene is TRBV3-1, the J gene TRBJ1-2; 7 nucleotides align to TRBD1. Germline V gene data show CDR1 as LGHDT and CDR2 as YNNKEL (reference sequence). CDR3 length equals 14 residues. The V gene end was trimmed by 6 bases and the J gene end by 2 bases; junction bases not matched to a gene: 6. DNA of the CDR3: TGTGCCAGCAGGCCCTCGACAGGGAACTATGGCTACACCTTC. It yields the protein CASRPSTGNYGYTF.

This clonotype has at least ten counts. The chain joins TRBV30 to TRBJ1-2; D is uncertain. V was cut by 3 bases and J by 9 bases, with 14 bases left in between. Germline assignment: CDR1 GTSNPN and CDR2 SVGIG (reference sequence). This CDR3 comprises 12 residues. CDR3 nucleotide sequence: TGTGCCTGGAGCCCTCCCGGAGGGAGCTACACCTTC. As protein: CAWSPPGGSYTF.

The chain joins TRBV2 to TRBJ2-3; TRBD2 might be the D (6 bases). Between the trimmed V and J ends, which lost 3 bases and 9 bases, there was a span of 7 bases. The CDR3 extends over 11 amino acids. CDR1 and CDR2 (germline): SNHLY, FYNNEI. The CDR3 DNA sequence: TGTGCCAGCAGTGACCGGGGGACGCAGTATTTT. It is translated as CASSDRGTQYF.

This clonotype has a handful of counts. The rearrangement links TRBV27 to TRBJ2-3; D remains unclear. This CDR3 comprises 15 residues. Germline values: CDR1 MNHEY, CDR2 SMNVEV (reference sequence). The V end lost 3 bases, the J end lost 0 bases, and 10 bases lay between the germline ends. CDR3: CASSFTPISTDTQYF. CDR3 DNA sequence: TGTGCCAGCAGTTTCACCCCGATAAGCACAGATACGCAGTATTTT.

The chain couples TRBV4-1 to TRBJ1-1; D is uncertain. Germline V CDR1 and CDR2: MGHRA, YSYEKL. The length of the CDR3 is 14 residues. V was trimmed by 1 base and J by 4 bases, leaving 10 bases between them. CDR3 in amino acids: CASSQVILGTEAFF. The CDR3 DNA reads as TGCGCCAGCAGCCAAGTCATTTTAGGCACTGAAGCTTTCTTT.

This clonotype was observed a handful of times. A read error may be the cause here, since a much bigger clone is one base away. The chain uses TRBV6-5 and TRBJ2-1, with D possibly matching TRBD1 (5 bases). The length of the CDR3 is 16 residues. The V gene's germline CDR1 is MNHEY and CDR2 SVGAGI. The CDR3 loop is CVSSYSRTNFYNEQFF. CDR3 coding DNA: TGTGTCAGCAGTTACTCGCGGACAAATTTCTACAATGAGCAGTTCTTC.

The gene calls are TRBV5-4 and TRBJ1-6, with 7 bases fitting TRBD1. CDR3 length: 14 residues. CDR1 SGHNT and CDR2 YYREEE come from the germline V gene (reference sequence). V shed 9 bases, J shed 7 bases, and the junction held 10 bases outside the gene matches. The DNA of the CDR3 is TGTGCCACCCAGACCGGGACAGTAAATTCACCCCTCCACTTT. It is translated as CATQTGTVNSPLHF. Based on the CDR3 plus reference TRBV5-4 and TRBJ1-6, the full variable domain is ETGVTQSPTHLIKTRGQQVTLRCSSQSGHNTVSWYQQALGQGPQFIFQYYREEENGRGNFPPRFSGLQFPNYSSELNVNALELDDSALYLCATQTGTVNSPLHFGNGTRLTVT.

Many counts were recorded for this clonotype. CDR3 protein: CASRTRDSNEQFF. For the CDR3, the DNA is TGCGCCAGCAGGACCAGAGACAGCAATGAGCAGTTCTTC. This chain connects TRBV5-1 to TRBJ2-1; a possible D gene is TRBD1 (5 bases). V shed 5 bases and J shed 6 bases, with 12 bases lying between them. The CDR3 has 13 residues. In germline, CDR1 is SGHRS, CDR2 YFSETQ.

This clonotype occurred many times. The V call is TRBV3-1, the J call TRBJ2-7, with 7 bases that match TRBD1. The junction had 9 bases not matched to a gene; V was cut back by 4 bases and J by 6 bases. CDR1 is LGHDT, CDR2 YNNKEL, per germline (reference sequence). The CDR3 covers 14 residues. CDR3 protein: CASSRTGTASEQYF. CDR3 nucleotide sequence: TGTGCCAGCAGCCGAACCGGGACAGCGTCCGAGCAGTACTTC.

This clonotype was detected many times. This chain uses TRBV28 with TRBJ1-2; no clear D. V shed 0 bases and J shed 8 bases, with 7 bases lying between them. Germline CDR1 reads MDHEN; CDR2 reads SYDVKM. The CDR3 spans 12 residues. Written as DNA, the CDR3 is TGTGCCAGCAGTTTATGGGGTCGGGGCTACACCTTC. Its translation is CASSLWGRGYTF.

In this sample, this clonotype turned up many times. The V gene is TRBV3-1, the J gene TRBJ1-4; D is perhaps TRBD1 (5 bases). This CDR3 spans 12 amino acids. With 5 bases removed from V and 8 bases from J, the gap between germline ends came to 9 bases. Germline CDR1 reads LGHDT; CDR2 reads YNNKEL (reference sequence). The CDR3 coding sequence is TGTGCCAGCAGCGTGGAGGGGGAAAAACTGTTTTTT. Translated: CASSVEGEKLFF.

Ten or more counts support this clonotype. The genes are TRBV30 and TRBJ2-1, with 9 bases identical to TRBD1. This CDR3 has 13 amino acids. Germline V gives CDR1 GTSNPN, CDR2 SVGIG (reference sequence). The ends lost 3 bases at V and 5 bases at J; junction bases unmatched: 2. CDR3 sequence reads: CAWRGTGNNEQFF. Here the CDR3 DNA reads TGTGCCTGGAGAGGGACAGGGAACAATGAGCAGTTCTTC.

This clonotype was seen at least ten times. This chain joins TRBV10-3 and TRBJ2-6; the D gene could be TRBD1 or TRBD2 (5 bases each). Germline loops: CDR1 ENHRY, CDR2 SYGVKD. The CDR3 consists of 17 residues. V lost 6 bases and J lost 0, with 15 bases in between. In DNA, the CDR3 is TGTGCCATCAGCTCGAGGGGCCCTTTCTCTGGGGCCAACGTCCTGACTTTC. Encoded protein: CAISSRGPFSGANVLTF.

Only a few counts were recorded for this clonotype. This chain connects TRBV20-1 to TRBJ2-1; D ambiguous. Germline V gene lookup returns CDR1 DFQATT and CDR2 SNEGSKA (reference sequence). The V end was cut by 6 bases, the J end by 0 bases, with 21 bases between. This CDR3 has 17 amino acids. CDR3 loop: CSALALLLDGSYNEQFF. The DNA for the CDR3 is TGCAGTGCCCTCGCGCTTCTCCTAGACGGCTCCTACAATGAGCAGTTCTTC.